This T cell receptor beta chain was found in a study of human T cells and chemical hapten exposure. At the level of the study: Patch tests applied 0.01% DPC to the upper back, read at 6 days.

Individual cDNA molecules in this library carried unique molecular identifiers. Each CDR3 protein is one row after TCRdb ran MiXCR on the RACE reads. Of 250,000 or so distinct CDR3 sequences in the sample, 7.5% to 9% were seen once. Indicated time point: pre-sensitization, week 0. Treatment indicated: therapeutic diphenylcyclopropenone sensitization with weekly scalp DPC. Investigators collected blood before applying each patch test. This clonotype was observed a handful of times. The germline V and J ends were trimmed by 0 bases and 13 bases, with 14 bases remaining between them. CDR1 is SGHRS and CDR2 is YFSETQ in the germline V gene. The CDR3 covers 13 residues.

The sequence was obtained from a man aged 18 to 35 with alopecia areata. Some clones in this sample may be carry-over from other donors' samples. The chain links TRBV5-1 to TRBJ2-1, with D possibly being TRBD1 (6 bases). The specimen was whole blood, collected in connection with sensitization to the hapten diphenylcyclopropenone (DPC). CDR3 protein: CASSLATGQFQFF. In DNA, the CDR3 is TGCGCCAGCAGCTTGGCGACAGGTCAATTTCAGTTCTTC.